A single sample is the source of the 10 T cell receptor beta chains below, sequenced in a study of breast tumors, draining lymph nodes, adjacent tissues. TCRdb re-analysed the multiplex PCR reads in MiXCR, keeping a single row per CDR3 protein. The sample shows about 60,000 distinct CDR3 sequences, 45% to 60% of them seen only once. What was sequenced was breast tumor tissue. The receptors stem from a female donor with breast cancer. Some clones in this sample may be carry-over from other donors' samples.

V usage is TRBV29-1 and J usage is TRBJ1-2; 8 positions match TRBD1. The CDR3 has 15 amino acids. With 4 bases clipped from V and 6 bases from J, the junction kept 13 bases outside the gene matches. The V gene's germline CDR1 is SQVTM and CDR2 ANQGSEA. CDR3 residues: CSVVYYSTGVHGYTF. CDR3 DNA sequence: TGCAGCGTTGTTTACTACTCGACAGGGGTCCATGGCTACACCTTC.

As to this clonotype: Relative to the germline gene, one junction end is altered; a read error may explain this. The chain has TRBV20-1 and TRBJ1-4; D perhaps matches TRBD1 (5 bases). CDR3 length: 13 amino acids. Germline-derived CDR1 and CDR2 are DFQATT and SNEGSKA (reference sequence). Here the CDR3 reads CSARLGDGEKLFF. The CDR3 bases are TGCAGTGCTAGACTAGGGGACGGTGAAAAGCTGTTTTTT.

The chain carries TRBV29-1 and TRBJ2-7, with D possibly TRBD1 on 6 matching bases. Trimming took off 4 bases at V and 0 bases at J, with 16 bases between the two ends. This CDR3 is built from 15 residues. CDR1 and CDR2 (germline): SQVTM, ANQGSEA. CDR3 sequence (DNA): TGCAGCGTTGTTTACTACTTAGGGGGCTCCTACGAGCAGTACTTC. It translates to CSVVYYLGGSYEQYF.

The chain carries TRBV5-8 and TRBJ1-2; D remains unclear. V was cut by 7 bases and J by 0 bases, with 31 bases left in between. The CDR3 sequence is 20 residues long. Germline V gene lookup returns CDR1 SGHTS and CDR2 YDEGEE. The CDR3 is CASPTRLAGAVGEPNYGYTF. The CDR3 DNA reads TGTGCCAGCCCCACTCGCCTAGCGGGTGCCGTGGGTGAGCCTAACTATGGCTACACCTTC.

V and J are TRBV5-4 and TRBJ1-2, with 11 bases fitting TRBD1. This CDR3 spans 13 amino acids. Germline values: CDR1 SGHNT, CDR2 YYREEE (reference sequence). V was pared by 4 bases and J by 8 bases, with 4 bases of the junction left unmatched. As DNA, the CDR3 is TGTGCCAGCAGCGTCGGACAGGGGGCAGGCTACACCTTC. It yields the protein CASSVGQGAGYTF.

This clonotype was counted once. This chain's CDR3 is CASSSAQGAGNTIYF. The CDR3 DNA sequence: TGTGCCAGCAGCTCCGCCCAGGGAGCTGGAAACACCATATATTTT. This chain connects TRBV7-9 to TRBJ1-3; D perhaps matches TRBD1 (5 bases). Per germline, CDR1 SEHNR and CDR2 FQNEAQ (reference sequence). The CDR3 covers 15 residues. Trimming stripped 4 bases from V and 2 bases from J, with 12 bases between.

At least ten counts were recorded for this clonotype. The genes are TRBV7-6 and TRBJ2-5, with TRBD2 matching 12 bases. There are 13 residues in the CDR3. The V gene's germline CDR1 is SGHVS and CDR2 FNYEAQ. V shed 5 bases and J 8 bases; nucleotides not matched to a gene: 3. This CDR3 is CASSRTSGATQYF. DNA for the CDR3: TGTGCCAGCAGCAGGACTAGCGGGGCCACCCAGTACTTC.

Comments on this clonotype: Possible read error: a much larger clone is one base away. The chain combines TRBV9 with TRBJ2-5, with D possibly being TRBD1 or TRBD2 (5 bases each). The CDR3 runs to 14 residues. Germline loops: CDR1 SGDLS, CDR2 YYNGEE. CDR3 in amino acids: CASSESRDDETQSF. The CDR3, as DNA: TGTGCCAGCAGCGAGTCCCGGGACGATGAGACCCAGTCCTTC.

In its sample, this clonotype was seen many times. Sequence at one end of the junction differs from germline and may be a read error. The V and J genes are TRBV5-4 and TRBJ2-1; TRBD2 is a possible D gene (6 bases). Germline-derived CDR1 and CDR2 are SGHNT and YYREEE (reference sequence). The CDR3 length is 17 residues. CDR3 nucleotide sequence: TGTGCCGGCAGCTTCGCTCCGGGCGGGACTTTGTACAATGAGCAGTTCTTC. Translated: CAGSFAPGGTLYNEQFF.

V is TRBV13 and J is TRBJ1-2; the match to TRBD1 covers 8 bases. CDR1 is PRHDT and CDR2 is FYEKMQ in the germline V gene (reference sequence). V gave up 5 bases and J gave up 4 bases; unmatched junction bases: 6. The CDR3 is made up of 14 amino acids. CDR3 bases: TGTGCCAGCAGCGCCCGGACAGGGAGCTATGGCTACACCTTC. Protein sequence: CASSARTGSYGYTF.